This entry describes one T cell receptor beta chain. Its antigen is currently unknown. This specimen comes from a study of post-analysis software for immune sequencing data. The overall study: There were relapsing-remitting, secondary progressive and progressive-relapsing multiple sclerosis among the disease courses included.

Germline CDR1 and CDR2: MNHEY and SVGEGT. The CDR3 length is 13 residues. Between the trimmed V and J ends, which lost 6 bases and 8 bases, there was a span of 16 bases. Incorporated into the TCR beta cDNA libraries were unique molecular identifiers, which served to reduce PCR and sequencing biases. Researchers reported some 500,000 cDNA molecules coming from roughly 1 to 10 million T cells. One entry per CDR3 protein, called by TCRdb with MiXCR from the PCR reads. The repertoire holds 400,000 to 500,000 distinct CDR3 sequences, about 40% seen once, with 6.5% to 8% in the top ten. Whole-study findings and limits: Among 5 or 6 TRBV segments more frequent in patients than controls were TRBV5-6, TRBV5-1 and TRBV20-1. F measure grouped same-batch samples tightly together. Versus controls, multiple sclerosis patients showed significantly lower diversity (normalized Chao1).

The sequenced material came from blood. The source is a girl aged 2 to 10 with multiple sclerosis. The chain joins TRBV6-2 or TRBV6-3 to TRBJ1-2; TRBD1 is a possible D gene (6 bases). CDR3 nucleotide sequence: TGTGCCAGCAGACTCCCGGGACAACCAGGCTACACCTTC. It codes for CASRLPGQPGYTF.